The 27 T cell receptor beta chains in this list originate from one sample, sequenced in a study of T cells in Graves' hyperthyroidism and ophthalmopathy. Amplification targeted TCR beta CDR3 regions from RNA transcripts. Researchers ran a first-round RT-PCR on the TCR CDR3 using the HTBI primer set. Each CDR3 protein gets one entry after TCRdb re-called the multiplex PCR reads with MiXCR. The sample has some 460,000 distinct CDR3 sequences, 15% to 19% seen once; the top ten hold around 7%. Sequences were obtained from blood. These TCRs come from a woman aged 18-29 years with Graves' hyperthyroidism.

A note on this clonotype: One end of the junction does not line up with germline, which may come from a read error. This chain joins TRBV12-3 or TRBV12-4 and TRBJ1-1, with a weak D call TRBD1 (5 bases). This CDR3 contains 16 residues. CDR3 coding DNA: TGTGCCAGCAGTTTAGGGGCAGGGCGGATTGGAGCTGAAGCTCTCTTT. Translated: CASSLGAGRIGAEALF.

This clonotype has a handful of counts. This sequence joins TRBV29-1 and TRBJ2-1; D ambiguous. The CDR3 runs to 11 residues. From germline, CDR1 is SQVTM and CDR2 ANQGSEA. Trimming removed 4 bases at V and 4 bases at J, with 5 bases between. Here the CDR3 reads CSVGQYNEQFF. The CDR3 DNA is TGCAGCGTTGGCCAGTACAATGAGCAGTTCTTC.

The sample holds a few counts of this clonotype. The chain joins TRBV7-9 to TRBJ1-4; D is undetermined. The CDR3 spans 15 residues. Between the trimmed V and J ends, which lost 4 bases and 0 bases, there was a span of 9 bases. Per germline, CDR1 SEHNR and CDR2 FQNEAQ (reference sequence). The CDR3 sequence: CASSSDGPTNEKLFF. The CDR3 nucleotides are TGTGCCAGCAGCTCGGACGGGCCAACTAATGAAAAACTGTTTTTT.

This clonotype was recorded at least ten times. The chain joins TRBV20-1 to TRBJ2-7; D possibly corresponds to TRBD2 (5 bases). CDR1 and CDR2 from the germline V gene are DFQATT and SNEGSKA (reference sequence). V shed 0 bases and J shed 3 bases, with 9 bases lying between them. The CDR3 has 13 residues. DNA of the CDR3: TGCAGTGCTAGAGATTCCGGGGTCTACGAGCAGTACTTC. Its translation: CSARDSGVYEQYF.

Many counts were recorded for this clonotype. V gene TRBV7-2 combines with J gene TRBJ1-6; TRBD1 agrees at 9 bases. The J segment lost 7 bases and the V segment lost 2 bases, leaving 3 bases of the junction unmatched. CDR1 is SGHTA, CDR2 FQGNSA, per germline. CDR3 length: 15 amino acids. As DNA, the CDR3 is TGTGCCAGCAGCTTAAAGACAGGGGGGAATTCACCCCTCCACTTT. Encoded protein: CASSLKTGGNSPLHF.

This clonotype has only a few counts. This chain connects TRBV6-1 to TRBJ2-2, with 7 bases identical to TRBD2. The CDR3 loop spans 19 amino acids. With V trimmed by 5 bases and J by 5 bases, 20 bases remained unmatched. CDR1 is MNHNS and CDR2 is SASEGT in the germline V gene. Written as DNA, the CDR3 is TGTGCCAGCAGTCTCCCCCGGGGAAGGCTCGGGGAGGGGACCGGGGAGCTGTTTTTT. Residues: CASSLPRGRLGEGTGELFF.

Many counts were recorded for this clonotype. V and J are TRBV24-1 and TRBJ1-1, with 7 nucleotides matching TRBD1. In germline, CDR1 is KGHDR, CDR2 SFDVKD. Losses at the gene ends were 3 bases for V and 8 bases for J; bases not matched to a gene: 5. The CDR3 consists of 13 residues. The CDR3 here is CATSDGTAVEAFF. The CDR3 DNA follows: TGTGCCACCAGTGATGGGACAGCGGTGGAAGCTTTCTTT.

Only a few counts were recorded for this clonotype. J is TRBJ1-6 and V is TRBV19; D remains ambiguous. In germline, CDR1 is LNHDA, CDR2 SQIVND (reference sequence). CDR3 length: 14 residues. V was clipped by 3 bases and J by 7 bases, with 10 bases between them. The CDR3: CASSIGPHNSPLHF. The CDR3 region has the DNA TGTGCCAGTAGTATCGGGCCGCACAATTCACCCCTCCACTTT.

Comment on this clonotype: A much more abundant neighbour one base away suggests this may be a read error. The chain has TRBV20-1 and TRBJ2-7; D tentatively fits TRBD1 or TRBD2 (5 bases each). The CDR3 contains 13 residues. CDR1 DFQATT and CDR2 SNEGSKA come from the germline V gene (reference sequence). Trimming stripped 6 bases from V and 2 bases from J, with 14 bases between. This CDR3 is CSAPRGVPYEQYF. The CDR3 nucleotides are TGCAGTGCACCCAGAGGGGTTCCCTACGAGCAGTACTTC.

In this sample, this clonotype turned up many times. The gene calls are TRBV7-9 and TRBJ2-3, with TRBD2 matching 9 bases. The CDR3 totals 16 residues. V was clipped by 4 bases and J by 5 bases; unmatched bases: 10. The V gene's germline CDR1 is SEHNR and CDR2 FQNEAQ (reference sequence). The CDR3: CASSSSGTLVGDTQYF. The CDR3 coding sequence is TGTGCCAGCAGCTCTAGCGGGACCTTAGTGGGAGATACGCAGTATTTT.

Regarding this clonotype: This may stem from a read error, because a much larger clone lies one nucleotide away. No conserved phenylalanine or tryptophan is present at the end of the CDR3, so a read error is the likely explanation. The chain combines TRBV14 with TRBJ2-1; no firm D call. Deletions cut 0 bases from V and 4 bases from J, with 13 bases between. This CDR3 comprises 16 residues. Germline CDR1 SGHDN, CDR2 FVKESK. CDR3: CASSQDKTGPYNEQFL. CDR3 in DNA: TGTGCCAGCAGCCAAGATAAAACCGGACCTTACAATGAGCAGTTCCTC.

This chain uses TRBV12-3 or TRBV12-4 with TRBJ2-5; 11 bases line up with TRBD2. V trimming: 1 base; J trimming: 4 bases; junction bases outside the gene matches: 2. The CDR3 sequence is 15 residues long. The CDR3: CASSLGLAGIETQYF. DNA for the CDR3: TGTGCCAGCAGTTTAGGACTAGCGGGAATAGAGACCCAGTACTTC.

This clonotype was detected ten times or more. The V call is TRBV6-6, the J call TRBJ2-5; TRBD1 is a possible D gene (6 bases). CDR1 and CDR2 (germline): MNHNY, SVGAGI (reference sequence). The CDR3 totals 15 residues. Trimming took off 0 bases at V and 2 bases at J, with 10 bases between the two ends. The CDR3 loop reads CASSYSPGAQETQYF. CDR3 DNA sequence: TGTGCCAGCAGTTACTCGCCAGGGGCTCAAGAGACCCAGTACTTC.

V and J are TRBV4-2 and TRBJ2-7; 12 bases are shared with TRBD2. The CDR3 contains 17 residues. In germline, CDR1 is LGHNA, CDR2 YNFKEQ. V shed 1 base and J 2 bases; nucleotides not matched to a gene: 6. The CDR3 nucleotides read TGTGCCAGCAGCCAAGCCCGGACTAGCGGGATCCCCTACGAGCAGTACTTC. Amino acid sequence: CASSQARTSGIPYEQYF.

This clonotype was detected many times. V is TRBV28 and J is TRBJ1-2; tentatively, D is TRBD1 (6 bases). The germline gives CDR1 MDHEN, CDR2 SYDVKM. CDR3 length equals 13 residues. Trimming shortened V by 2 bases and J by 7 bases, and 11 bases separated the two germline ends. The CDR3, as DNA: TGTGCCAGCAGTTTAACAACAGGGCTTGGCTACACCTTC. Translation gives CASSLTTGLGYTF.

This clonotype was counted only a few times. The rearrangement uses TRBV19 and TRBJ2-7; D is undetermined. This CDR3 contains 13 residues. Trimming left V 1 base short and J 6 bases short, with 10 bases between. Germline CDR1 reads LNHDA; CDR2 reads SQIVND (reference sequence). The CDR3 sequence is CASSIVPGPEQYF. The CDR3 DNA reads TGTGCCAGTAGTATAGTTCCCGGTCCCGAGCAGTACTTC.

This clonotype showed up many times. The chain has TRBV10-3 and TRBJ2-7; maybe TRBD2 (6 bases). From germline, CDR1 is ENHRY and CDR2 SYGVKD. CDR3 length: 14 residues. V was trimmed by 5 bases and J by 2 bases, leaving 13 bases between them. Here the CDR3 reads CAISWGSGTYEQYF. CDR3 in DNA: TGTGCCATCAGTTGGGGTAGCGGCACCTACGAGCAGTACTTC.

This clonotype has ten or more counts. Compared with germline, one end of the junction differs, possibly owing to a read error. The chain combines TRBV6-1 with TRBJ2-1; D possibly corresponds to TRBD2 (5 bases). CDR1 and CDR2 from the germline V gene are MNHNS and SASEGT. The CDR3 covers 11 residues. The CDR3 DNA is TGCGCCAGCAGTAGGCGGGATGAGCAGTTCTTC. It is translated as CASSRRDEQFF.

This clonotype showed up many times. The chain couples TRBV4-1 to TRBJ1-2, with 7 positions matching TRBD1. Germline V gives CDR1 MGHRA, CDR2 YSYEKL. The length of the CDR3 is 16 residues. J gave up 4 bases and V 7 bases, and 15 bases lay outside the gene matches. DNA for the CDR3: TGCGCCAGCACCTCCGAACCGGGACAGCCTATCTATGGCTACACCTTC. Translation: CASTSEPGQPIYGYTF.

The sample holds many counts of this clonotype. The V gene is TRBV20-1, the J gene TRBJ1-1, with TRBD1 as a possible D gene (5 bases). CDR1 is DFQATT and CDR2 is SNEGSKA in the germline V gene (reference sequence). Trimming took off 4 bases at V and 5 bases at J, with 17 bases between the two ends. This CDR3 region has 14 residues. Written as DNA, the CDR3 is TGCAGTGCTACTCCGATTGACAGATCAACTGAAGCTTTCTTT. Its protein product is CSATPIDRSTEAFF.

Ten or more counts support this clonotype. V usage is TRBV2 and J usage is TRBJ1-2; TRBD1 matches at 7 bases. Germline assignment: CDR1 SNHLY and CDR2 FYNNEI. Losses at the gene ends were 4 bases for V and 2 bases for J; bases not matched to a gene: 7. The CDR3 spans 15 residues. The CDR3 region has the DNA TGTGCCAGCAGTGCAGGGGGGTCACGGAACTATGGCTACACCTTC. This encodes CASSAGGSRNYGYTF.

This clonotype was counted many times. The chain combines TRBV7-8 with TRBJ2-1, with 8 nucleotides matching TRBD1. J was trimmed by 8 bases and V by 4 bases; bases with no gene match: 13. Looked up from germline, CDR1 is SGHVS and CDR2 is FQNEAQ. The CDR3 loop spans 16 amino acids. The CDR3 region has the DNA TGTGCCAGCAGCTCTCAGACAGGGGTGTTTGGGGATGAGCAGTTCTTC. Protein sequence: CASSSQTGVFGDEQFF. Combining the CDR3 with reference TRBV7-8 and TRBJ2-1 gives the whole variable domain GAGVSQSPRYKVAKRGQDVALRCDPISGHVSLFWYQQALGQGPEFLTYFQNEAQLDKSGLPSDRFFAERPEGSVSTLKIQRTQQEDSAVYLCASSSQTGVFGDEQFFGPGTRLTVL.

This clonotype was observed at least ten times. V and J are TRBV18 and TRBJ2-3; D remains ambiguous. The V end lost 2 bases, the J end lost 7 bases, and 13 bases lay between the germline ends. Looked up from germline, CDR1 is KGHSH and CDR2 is LQKENI. CDR3 length equals 14 residues. This CDR3 reads CASSPERTEYTQYF. CDR3 in DNA: TGTGCCAGCTCACCAGAGCGTACAGAGTATACGCAGTATTTT.

The table lists this clonotype with many counts. This chain links TRBV20-1 with TRBJ1-5; D is ambiguous. The V gene lost 3 bases and the J gene lost 4 bases, with 13 bases spanning the gap. This CDR3 has 14 amino acids. Germline V gene data show CDR1 as DFQATT and CDR2 as SNEGSKA (reference sequence). The CDR3 protein is CSARSGATNQPQHF. CDR3 in DNA: TGCAGTGCTAGGTCAGGAGCAACTAATCAGCCCCAGCATTTT.

The V call is TRBV6-2 or TRBV6-3, the J call TRBJ1-2; TRBD1 matches 10 bases. Germline CDR1 MNHEY, CDR2 SVGEGT. The CDR3 is 14 amino acids. The trim removed 7 bases at V and 3 bases at J, leaving 5 bases unmatched. In nucleotides, the CDR3 is TGTGCCAGCACCCGGACAGGGGGTGACTATGGCTACACCTTC. Protein sequence: CASTRTGGDYGYTF.

This clonotype was seen repeatedly, ten times or more. This rearrangement joins TRBV6-1 to TRBJ2-3; D call uncertain. V gave up 5 bases and J gave up 6 bases, with 15 bases separating them. CDR3 size: 14 residues. Germline V CDR1 and CDR2: MNHNS, SASEGT. CDR3 nucleotides: TGTGCCAGCAGTCCCCTGGACGCGACGGATACGCAGTATTTT. Translation gives CASSPLDATDTQYF.

The table lists this clonotype with a few counts. This could be a read error, since a much larger clone is one nucleotide away. The CDR3 ends on some other residue instead of the conserved phenylalanine or tryptophan, so this is likely a read error. The chain carries TRBV20-1 and TRBJ1-2; D not certain. V was pared by 5 bases and J by 4 bases, with 11 bases between. The CDR3 has 12 residues. Germline V gene sequence: CDR1 DFQATT, CDR2 SNEGSKA (reference sequence). CDR3 loop: CSAVRSIYGYTL. CDR3 DNA: TGCAGTGCTGTTCGGTCTATCTATGGCTACACCCTC.